This T cell receptor (beta chain) was recovered during a study of blood T cell repertoires in COVID-19. Overall study: Samples came from the United States, Italy and Spain, spanning acute and convalescent COVID-19. PBMCs, B-cell-depleted T cells, or T cells provided the cDNA or gDNA that made up the material.

Original methodology: Nucleated cell number was recorded as an estimate derived from reference gene primer amplification. Here immunoSEQ multiplex PCR was the method, and the copy in TCRdb shows in-frame clones only, minus some. From that table come the V and J calls and clone size; the DNA was used to work out D and trimming. The sample lists about 120,000 clones, 81% occurring once. Germline V gene lookup returns CDR1 MNHEY and CDR2 SVGAGI. Trimming took off 6 bases at V and 7 bases at J, with 10 bases between the two ends. CDR3 length equals 12 residues. This chain links TRBV6-5 with TRBJ2-1; D possibly corresponds to TRBD1 (5 bases). The TCR originated in a human donor in a cohort sampled during active COVID-19. Sequencing was done on a sample of peripheral blood. CDR3 sequence (DNA): TGTGCCAGCAGGACAGAGTTGAATGAGCAGTTCTTC. Protein product: CASRTELNEQFF.